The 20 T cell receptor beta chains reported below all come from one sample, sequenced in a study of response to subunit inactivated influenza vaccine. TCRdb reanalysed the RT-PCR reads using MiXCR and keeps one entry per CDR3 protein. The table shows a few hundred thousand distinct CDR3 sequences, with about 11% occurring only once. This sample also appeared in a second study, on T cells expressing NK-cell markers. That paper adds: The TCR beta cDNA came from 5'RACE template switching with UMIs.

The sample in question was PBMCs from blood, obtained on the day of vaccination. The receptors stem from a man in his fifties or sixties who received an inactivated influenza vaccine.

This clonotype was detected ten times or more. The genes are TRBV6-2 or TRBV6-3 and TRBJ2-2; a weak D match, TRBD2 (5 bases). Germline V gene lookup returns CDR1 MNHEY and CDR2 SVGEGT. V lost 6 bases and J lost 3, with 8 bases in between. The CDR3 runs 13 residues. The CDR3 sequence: CASSTSHTGELFF. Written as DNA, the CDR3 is TGTGCCAGCAGCACTAGTCACACCGGGGAGCTGTTTTTT.

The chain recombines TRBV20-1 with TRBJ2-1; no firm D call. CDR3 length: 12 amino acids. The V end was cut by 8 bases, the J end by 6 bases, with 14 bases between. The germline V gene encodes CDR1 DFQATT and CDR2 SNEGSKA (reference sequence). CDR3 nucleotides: TGCAGTTCCAGCTGGATTGTCAATGAGCAGTTCTTC. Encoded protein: CSSSWIVNEQFF.

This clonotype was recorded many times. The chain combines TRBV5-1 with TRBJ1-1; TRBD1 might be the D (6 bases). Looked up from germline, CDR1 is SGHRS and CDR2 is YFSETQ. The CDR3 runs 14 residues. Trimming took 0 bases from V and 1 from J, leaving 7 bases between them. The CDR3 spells CASSLARGNTEAFF. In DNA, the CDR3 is TGCGCCAGCAGCTTGGCCAGGGGGAACACTGAAGCTTTCTTT.

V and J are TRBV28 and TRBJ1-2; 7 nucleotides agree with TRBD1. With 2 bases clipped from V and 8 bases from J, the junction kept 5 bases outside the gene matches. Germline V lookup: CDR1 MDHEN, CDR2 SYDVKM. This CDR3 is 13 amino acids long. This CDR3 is CASSLNRGLGYTF. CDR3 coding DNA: TGTGCCAGCAGTTTAAACAGGGGTTTGGGCTACACCTTC.

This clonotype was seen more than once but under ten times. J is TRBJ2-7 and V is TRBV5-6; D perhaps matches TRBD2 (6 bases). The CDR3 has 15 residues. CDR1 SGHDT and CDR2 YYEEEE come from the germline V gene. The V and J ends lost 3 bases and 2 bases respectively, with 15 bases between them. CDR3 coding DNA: TGTGCCAGCAGCTCTCCGGGACTGTTCCCCTACGAGCAGTACTTC. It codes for CASSSPGLFPYEQYF.

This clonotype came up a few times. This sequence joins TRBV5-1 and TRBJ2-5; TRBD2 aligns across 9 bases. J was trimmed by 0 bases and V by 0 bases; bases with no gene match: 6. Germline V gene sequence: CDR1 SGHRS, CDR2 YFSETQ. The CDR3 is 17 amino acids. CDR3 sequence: CASSLAVAGGYQETQYF. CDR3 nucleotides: TGCGCCAGCAGCTTGGCCGTGGCGGGAGGGTACCAAGAGACCCAGTACTTC.

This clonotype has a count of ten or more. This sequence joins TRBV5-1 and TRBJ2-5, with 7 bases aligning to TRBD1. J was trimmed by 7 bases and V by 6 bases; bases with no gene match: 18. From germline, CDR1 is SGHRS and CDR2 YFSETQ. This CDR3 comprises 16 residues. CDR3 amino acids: CASNKGGYDVQRTQYF. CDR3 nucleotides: TGCGCCAGCAACAAAGGGGGCTACGACGTCCAGAGGACCCAGTACTTC. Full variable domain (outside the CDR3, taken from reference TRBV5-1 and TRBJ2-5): KAGVTQTPRYLIKTRGQQVTLSCSPISGHRSVSWYQQTPGQGLQFLFEYFSETQRNKGNFPGRFSGRQFSNSRSEMNVSTLELGDSALYLCASNKGGYDVQRTQYFGPGTRLLVL.

The CDR3 coding sequence is TGCGCCAGCAGCCAAGACTCGGCGGGCACTGAAGCTTTCTTT. Translating it yields CASSQDSAGTEAFF. The rearrangement uses TRBV4-3 and TRBJ1-1, with D uncertain. Germline CDR1 is LGHNA and CDR2 is YSLEER. This CDR3 contains 14 residues. V lost 0 bases, J lost 4 bases, and 9 bases lay in between.

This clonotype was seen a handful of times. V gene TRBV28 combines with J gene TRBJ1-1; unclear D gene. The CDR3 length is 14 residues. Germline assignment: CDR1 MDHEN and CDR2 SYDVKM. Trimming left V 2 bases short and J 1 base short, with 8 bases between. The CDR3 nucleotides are TGTGCCAGCAGTTTAGAGGTTCCGAACACTGAAGCTTTCTTT. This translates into CASSLEVPNTEAFF.

The CDR3: CASSARTGNDKNQPQHF. In DNA form, the CDR3 reads TGTGCCAGCAGCGCCCGGACAGGGAATGATAAGAATCAGCCCCAGCATTTT. The V and J genes are TRBV7-2 and TRBJ1-5, with TRBD1 matching over 8 bases. This CDR3 contains 17 residues. Germline CDR1 and CDR2: SGHTA and FQGNSA. V lost 5 bases, J lost 4 bases, and 13 bases stayed unmatched.

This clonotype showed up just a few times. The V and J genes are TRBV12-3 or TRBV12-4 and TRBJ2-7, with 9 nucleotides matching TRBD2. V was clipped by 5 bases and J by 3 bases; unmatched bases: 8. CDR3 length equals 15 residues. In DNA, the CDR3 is TGTGCCAGCAGTCCCGGACTAGCGAAGGTCTACGAGCAGTACTTC. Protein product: CASSPGLAKVYEQYF.

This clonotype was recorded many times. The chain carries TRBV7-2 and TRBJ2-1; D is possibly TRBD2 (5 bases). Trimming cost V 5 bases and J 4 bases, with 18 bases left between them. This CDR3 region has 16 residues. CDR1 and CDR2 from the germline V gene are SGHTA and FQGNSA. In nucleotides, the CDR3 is TGTGCCAGCAGCCTTTGGGCTAGCTATGGTTACAATGAGCAGTTCTTC. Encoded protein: CASSLWASYGYNEQFF.

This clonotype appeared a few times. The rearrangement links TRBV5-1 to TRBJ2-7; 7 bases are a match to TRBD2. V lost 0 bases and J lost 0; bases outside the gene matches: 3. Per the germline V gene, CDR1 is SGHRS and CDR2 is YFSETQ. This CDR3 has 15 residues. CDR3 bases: TGCGCCAGCAGCTTGGTGGGAGGGAACTCCTACGAGCAGTACTTC. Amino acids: CASSLVGGNSYEQYF. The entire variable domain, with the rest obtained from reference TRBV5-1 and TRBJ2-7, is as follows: KAGVTQTPRYLIKTRGQQVTLSCSPISGHRSVSWYQQTPGQGLQFLFEYFSETQRNKGNFPGRFSGRQFSNSRSEMNVSTLELGDSALYLCASSLVGGNSYEQYFGPGTRLTVT.

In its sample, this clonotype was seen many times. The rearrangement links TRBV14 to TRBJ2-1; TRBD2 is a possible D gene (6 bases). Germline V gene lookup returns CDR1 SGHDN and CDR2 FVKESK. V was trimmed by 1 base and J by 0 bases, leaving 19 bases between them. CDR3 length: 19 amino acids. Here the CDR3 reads CASSQVGGEKLGSYNEQFF. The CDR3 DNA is TGTGCCAGCAGCCAAGTCGGAGGGGAAAAGCTGGGCTCCTACAATGAGCAGTTCTTC.

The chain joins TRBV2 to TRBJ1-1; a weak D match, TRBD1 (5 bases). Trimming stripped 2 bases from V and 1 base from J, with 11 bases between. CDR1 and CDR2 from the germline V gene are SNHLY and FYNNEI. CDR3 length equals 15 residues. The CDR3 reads CASSERWGKNTEAFF. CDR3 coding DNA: TGTGCCAGCAGTGAAAGGTGGGGCAAGAACACTGAAGCTTTCTTT.

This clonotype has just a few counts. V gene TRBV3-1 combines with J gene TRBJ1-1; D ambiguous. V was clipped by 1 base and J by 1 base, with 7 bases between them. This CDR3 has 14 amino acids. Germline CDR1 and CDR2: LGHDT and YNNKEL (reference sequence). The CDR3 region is CASSQVLGNTEAFF. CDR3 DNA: TGTGCCAGCAGCCAAGTCCTAGGGAACACTGAAGCTTTCTTT. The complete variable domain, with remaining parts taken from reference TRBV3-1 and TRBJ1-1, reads DTAVSQTPKYLVTQMGNDKSIKCEQNLGHDTMYWYKQDSKKFLKIMFSYNNKELIINETVPNRFSPKSPDKAHLNLHINSLELGDSAVYFCASSQVLGNTEAFFGQGTRLTVV.

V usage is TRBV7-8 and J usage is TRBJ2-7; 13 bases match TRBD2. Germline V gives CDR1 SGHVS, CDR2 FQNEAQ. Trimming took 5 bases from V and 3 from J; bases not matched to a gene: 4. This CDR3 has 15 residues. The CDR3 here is CASSILAGGDYEQYF. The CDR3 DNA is TGTGCCAGCAGCATACTAGCGGGAGGGGACTACGAGCAGTACTTC.

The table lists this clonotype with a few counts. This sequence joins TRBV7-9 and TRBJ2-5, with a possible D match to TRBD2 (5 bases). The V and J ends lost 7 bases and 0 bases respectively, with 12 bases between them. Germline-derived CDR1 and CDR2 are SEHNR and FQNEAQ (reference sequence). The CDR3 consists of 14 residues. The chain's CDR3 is CASTLAADQETQYF. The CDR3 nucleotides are TGTGCCAGCACTCTAGCTGCAGACCAAGAGACCCAGTACTTC.

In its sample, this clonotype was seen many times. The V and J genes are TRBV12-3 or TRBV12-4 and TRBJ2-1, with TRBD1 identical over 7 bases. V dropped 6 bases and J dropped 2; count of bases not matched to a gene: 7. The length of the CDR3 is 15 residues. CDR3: CASSPHRGPYNEQFF. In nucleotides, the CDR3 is TGTGCCAGCAGCCCCCACAGGGGACCCTACAATGAGCAGTTCTTC.

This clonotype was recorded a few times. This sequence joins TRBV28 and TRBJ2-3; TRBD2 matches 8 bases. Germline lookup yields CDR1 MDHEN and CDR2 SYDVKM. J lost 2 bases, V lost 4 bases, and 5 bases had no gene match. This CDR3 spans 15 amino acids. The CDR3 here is CASSSGSGTTDTQYF. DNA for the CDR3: TGTGCCAGCAGTTCTGGTAGCGGGACCACAGATACGCAGTATTTT.